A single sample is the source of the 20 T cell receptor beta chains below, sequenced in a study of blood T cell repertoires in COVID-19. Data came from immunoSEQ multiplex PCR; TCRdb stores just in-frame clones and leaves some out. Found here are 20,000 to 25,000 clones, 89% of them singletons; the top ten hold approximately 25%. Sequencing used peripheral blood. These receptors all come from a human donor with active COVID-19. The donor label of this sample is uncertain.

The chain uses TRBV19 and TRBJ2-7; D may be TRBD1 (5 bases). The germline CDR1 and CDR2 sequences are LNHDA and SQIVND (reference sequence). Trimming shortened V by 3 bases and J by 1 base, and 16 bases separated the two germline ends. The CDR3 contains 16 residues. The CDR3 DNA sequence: TGTGCCAGTAGTATGGGTATGCAGGGATTTTCCTACGAGCAGTACTTC. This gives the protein CASSMGMQGFSYEQYF.

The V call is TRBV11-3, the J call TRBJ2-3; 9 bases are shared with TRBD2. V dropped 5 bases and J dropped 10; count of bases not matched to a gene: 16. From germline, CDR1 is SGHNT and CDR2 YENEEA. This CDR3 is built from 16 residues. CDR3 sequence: CASSPRGGAGGRSQYF. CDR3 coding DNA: TGTGCCAGCAGCCCCCGTGGTGGCGCGGGAGGGAGGTCGCAGTATTTT.

The CDR3 sequence is CASNEAGGGETQYF. The CDR3 DNA follows: TGTGCCAGCAACGAGGCGGGAGGTGGAGAGACCCAGTACTTC. The genes are TRBV7-9 and TRBJ2-5, with TRBD2 matching over 8 bases. Germline CDR1 SEHNR, CDR2 FQNEAQ (reference sequence). CDR3 length: 14 amino acids. After removal of 7 bases from V and 4 bases from J, the junction contained 8 bases not matched to a gene. Filled out from reference TRBV7-9 and TRBJ2-5, the complete variable domain reads DTGVSQNPRHKITKRGQNVTFRCDPISEHNRLYWYRQTLGQGPEFLTYFQNEAQLEKSRLLSDRFSAERPKGSFSTLEIQRTEQGDSAMYLCASNEAGGGETQYFGPGTRLLVL.

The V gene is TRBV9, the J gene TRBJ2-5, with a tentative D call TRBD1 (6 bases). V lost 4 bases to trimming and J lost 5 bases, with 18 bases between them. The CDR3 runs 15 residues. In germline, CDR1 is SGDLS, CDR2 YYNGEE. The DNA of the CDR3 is TGTGCCAGCAGCCCTGGGCCGGGACAAGGGGAGACCCAGTACTTC. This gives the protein CASSPGPGQGETQYF. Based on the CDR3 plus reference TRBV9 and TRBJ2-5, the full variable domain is DSGVTQTPKHLITATGQRVTLRCSPRSGDLSVYWYQQSLDQGLQFLIQYYNGEERAKGNILERFSAQQFPDLHSELNLSSLELGDSALYFCASSPGPGQGETQYFGPGTRLLVL.

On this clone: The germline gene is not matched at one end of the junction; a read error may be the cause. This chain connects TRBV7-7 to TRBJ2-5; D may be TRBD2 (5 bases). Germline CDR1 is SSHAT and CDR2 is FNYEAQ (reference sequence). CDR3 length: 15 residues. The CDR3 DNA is TGTGCTAGCAGCGCCCAGTACGGGGTCCAAGAGACCCAGTACTTC. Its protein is CASSAQYGVQETQYF.

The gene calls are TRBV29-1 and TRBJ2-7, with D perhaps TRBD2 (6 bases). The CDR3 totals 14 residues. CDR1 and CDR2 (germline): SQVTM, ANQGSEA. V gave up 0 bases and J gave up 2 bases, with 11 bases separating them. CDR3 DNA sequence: TGCAGCGTTGAAGAGACGGGGGTAACCTACGAGCAGTACTTC. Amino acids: CSVEETGVTYEQYF.

As DNA, the CDR3 is TGTGCCAGCAGTCTCAACCTTTTAAGCGGGATCCAAGAGACCCAGTACTTC. Its protein product is CASSLNLLSGIQETQYF. This chain links TRBV27 with TRBJ2-5; 7 nucleotides align to TRBD2. Germline values: CDR1 MNHEY, CDR2 SMNVEV (reference sequence). Trimming removed 5 bases from V and 1 base from J; junction bases left unmatched: 13. The CDR3 loop spans 17 amino acids.

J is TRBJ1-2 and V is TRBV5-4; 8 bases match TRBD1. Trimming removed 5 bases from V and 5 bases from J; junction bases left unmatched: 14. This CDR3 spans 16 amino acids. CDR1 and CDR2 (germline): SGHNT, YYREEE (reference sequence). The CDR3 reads CASSHQRPDRDYGYTF. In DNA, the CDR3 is TGTGCCAGCAGTCACCAGCGGCCGGACAGGGATTATGGCTACACCTTC.

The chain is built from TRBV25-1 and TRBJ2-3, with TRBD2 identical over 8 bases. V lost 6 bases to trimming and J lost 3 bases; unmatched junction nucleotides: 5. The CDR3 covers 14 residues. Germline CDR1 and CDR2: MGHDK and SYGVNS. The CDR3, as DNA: TGTGCCAGCAGCTTTTCGGGGGGGACAGATACGCAGTATTTT. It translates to CASSFSGGTDTQYF.

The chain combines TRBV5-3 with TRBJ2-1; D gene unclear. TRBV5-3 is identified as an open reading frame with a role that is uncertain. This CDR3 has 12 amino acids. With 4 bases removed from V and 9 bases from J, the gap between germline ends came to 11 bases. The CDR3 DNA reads TGTGCCAGAAGCGGGCAGGTCGTTGAGCAGTTCTTC. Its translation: CARSGQVVEQFF.

The CDR3 loop reads CASSLVGQGTPYQYF. The CDR3 nucleotides read TGTGCCAGCAGCTTAGTGGGACAGGGAACCCCTTATCAGTACTTC. The chain couples TRBV13 to TRBJ2-7; 9 positions match TRBD1. This CDR3 spans 15 amino acids. J was trimmed by 10 bases and V by 1 base; bases with no gene match: 11. The germline gives CDR1 PRHDT, CDR2 FYEKMQ (reference sequence).

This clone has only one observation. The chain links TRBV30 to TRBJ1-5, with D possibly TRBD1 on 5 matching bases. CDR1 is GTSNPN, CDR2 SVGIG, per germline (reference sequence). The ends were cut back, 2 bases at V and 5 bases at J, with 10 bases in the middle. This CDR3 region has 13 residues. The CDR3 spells CAWSRQSDQPQHF. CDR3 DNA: TGTGCCTGGAGTAGACAGTCAGATCAGCCCCAGCATTTT.

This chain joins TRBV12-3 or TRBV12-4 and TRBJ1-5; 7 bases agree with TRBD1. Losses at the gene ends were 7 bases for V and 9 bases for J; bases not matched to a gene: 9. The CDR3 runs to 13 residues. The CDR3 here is CASTGTAIGPQHF. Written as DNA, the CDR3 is TGTGCCAGCACCGGGACAGCGATAGGGCCCCAGCATTTT.

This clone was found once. Here the CDR3 DNA reads TGCGCCACCCTCTTCCTCCCAGGGCTTACGACCGGGGAGCTGTTTTTT. Translation gives CATLFLPGLTTGELFF. The chain uses TRBV4-1 and TRBJ2-2, with D perhaps matching TRBD1 (5 bases). V gave up 10 bases and J gave up 5 bases, with 23 bases separating them. The CDR3 contains 16 residues. Germline CDR1 MGHRA, CDR2 YSYEKL.

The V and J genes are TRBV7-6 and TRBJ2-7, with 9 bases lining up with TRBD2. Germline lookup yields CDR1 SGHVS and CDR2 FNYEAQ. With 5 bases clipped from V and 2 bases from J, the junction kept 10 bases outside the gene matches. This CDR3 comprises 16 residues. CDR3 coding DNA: TGTGCCAGCAGCCCCTTTAGCGGGGGTGGAACCTACGAGCAGTACTTC. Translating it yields CASSPFSGGGTYEQYF.

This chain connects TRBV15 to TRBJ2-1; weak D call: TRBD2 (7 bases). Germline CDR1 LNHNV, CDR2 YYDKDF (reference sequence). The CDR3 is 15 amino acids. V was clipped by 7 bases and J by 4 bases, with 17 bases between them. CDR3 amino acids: CATTHWRGQYNEQFF. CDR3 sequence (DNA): TGTGCCACCACCCACTGGCGGGGGCAGTACAATGAGCAGTTCTTC.

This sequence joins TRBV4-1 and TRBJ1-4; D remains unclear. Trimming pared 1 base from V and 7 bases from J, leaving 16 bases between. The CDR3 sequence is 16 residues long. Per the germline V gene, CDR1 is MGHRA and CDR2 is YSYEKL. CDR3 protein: CASSQVAMRSAEKLFF. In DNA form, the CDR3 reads TGCGCCAGCAGCCAAGTTGCTATGCGGTCAGCTGAAAAACTGTTTTTT.

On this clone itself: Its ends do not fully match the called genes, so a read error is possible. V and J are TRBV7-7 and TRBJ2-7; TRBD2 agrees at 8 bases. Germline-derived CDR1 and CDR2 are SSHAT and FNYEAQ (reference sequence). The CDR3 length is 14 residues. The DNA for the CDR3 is TGTGCTAGCAGCTTGGGACTAGATTCCTACGAGCAGTACTTC. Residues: CASSLGLDSYEQYF.

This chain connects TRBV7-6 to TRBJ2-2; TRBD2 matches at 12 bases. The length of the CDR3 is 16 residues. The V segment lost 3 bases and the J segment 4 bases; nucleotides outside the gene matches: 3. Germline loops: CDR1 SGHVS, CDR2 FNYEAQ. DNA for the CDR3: TGTGCCAGCAGCTTGACGACTAGCGGGAGCACCGGGGAGCTGTTTTTT. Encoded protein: CASSLTTSGSTGELFF.

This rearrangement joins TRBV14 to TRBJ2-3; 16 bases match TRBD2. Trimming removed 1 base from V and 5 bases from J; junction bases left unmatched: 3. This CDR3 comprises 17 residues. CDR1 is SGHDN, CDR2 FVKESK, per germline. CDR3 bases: TGTGCCAGCAGCCAAGTCGGGACTAGCGGGGGGGGAGATACGCAGTATTTT. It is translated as CASSQVGTSGGGDTQYF.